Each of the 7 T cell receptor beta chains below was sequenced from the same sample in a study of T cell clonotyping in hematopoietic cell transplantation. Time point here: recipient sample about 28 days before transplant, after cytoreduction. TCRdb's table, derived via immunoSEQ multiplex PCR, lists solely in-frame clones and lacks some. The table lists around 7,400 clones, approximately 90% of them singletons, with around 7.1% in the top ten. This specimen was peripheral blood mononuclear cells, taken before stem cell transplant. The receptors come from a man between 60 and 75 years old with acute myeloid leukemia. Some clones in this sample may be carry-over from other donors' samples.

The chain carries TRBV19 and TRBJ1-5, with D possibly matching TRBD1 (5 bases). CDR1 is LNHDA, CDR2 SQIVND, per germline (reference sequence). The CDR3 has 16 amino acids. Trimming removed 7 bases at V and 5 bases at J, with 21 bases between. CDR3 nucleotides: TGTGCCAGTACCTTGGGGGGGTTTGGGAGAGATCAGCCCCAGCATTTT. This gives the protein CASTLGGFGRDQPQHF.

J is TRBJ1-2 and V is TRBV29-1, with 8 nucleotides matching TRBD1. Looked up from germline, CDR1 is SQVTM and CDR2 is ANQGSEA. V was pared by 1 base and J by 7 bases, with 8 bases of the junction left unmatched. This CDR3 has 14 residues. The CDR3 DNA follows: TGCAGCGTTGAAGGGTGGGACAGGTCTGTTGGCTACACCTTC. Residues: CSVEGWDRSVGYTF.

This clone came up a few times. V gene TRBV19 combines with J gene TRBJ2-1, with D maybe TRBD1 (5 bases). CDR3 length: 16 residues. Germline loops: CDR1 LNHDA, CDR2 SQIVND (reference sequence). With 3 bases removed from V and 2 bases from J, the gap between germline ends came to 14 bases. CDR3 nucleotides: TGTGCCAGTAGTATCCAGGACATGAAGACCTACAATGAGCAGTTCTTC. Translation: CASSIQDMKTYNEQFF.

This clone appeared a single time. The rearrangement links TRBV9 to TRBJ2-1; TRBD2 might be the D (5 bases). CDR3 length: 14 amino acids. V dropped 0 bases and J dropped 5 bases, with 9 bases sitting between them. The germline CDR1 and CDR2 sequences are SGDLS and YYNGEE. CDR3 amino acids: CASSVGGPNNEQFF. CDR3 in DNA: TGTGCCAGCAGCGTAGGCGGGCCTAACAATGAGCAGTTCTTC.

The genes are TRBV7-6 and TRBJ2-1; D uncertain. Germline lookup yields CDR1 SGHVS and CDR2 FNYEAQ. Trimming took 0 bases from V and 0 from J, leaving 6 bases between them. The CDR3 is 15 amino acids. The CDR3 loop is CASSLASSSYNEQFF. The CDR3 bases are TGTGCCAGCAGCTTAGCTTCGAGCTCCTACAATGAGCAGTTCTTC.

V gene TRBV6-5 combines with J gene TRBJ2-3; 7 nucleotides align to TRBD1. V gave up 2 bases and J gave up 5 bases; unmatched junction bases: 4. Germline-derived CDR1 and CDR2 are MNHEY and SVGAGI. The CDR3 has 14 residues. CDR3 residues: CASSYRTGGDTQYF. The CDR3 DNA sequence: TGTGCCAGCAGTTACCGGACAGGAGGAGATACGCAGTATTTT.

The CDR3 region has the DNA TGTGCCAGTAGTCTAAGACAGGCGGATACGCAGTATTTT. It specifies CASSLRQADTQYF. The rearrangement links TRBV19 to TRBJ2-3, with a weak D call TRBD1 (6 bases). Germline loops: CDR1 LNHDA, CDR2 SQIVND (reference sequence). The V end lost 5 bases, the J end lost 6 bases, and 12 bases lay between the germline ends. This CDR3 is built from 13 residues.